This T cell receptor beta chain is from a study of naive and memory T cell subsets. The SP2 primer and nested alpha and beta constant region primers amplified ligated cDNA in four rounds. Blood and skin TCR RNA was reverse transcribed with alpha and beta constant primers. Each CDR3 protein gets one entry after TCRdb re-called the 5' RACE reads with MiXCR. The sample lists approximately 58,000 distinct CDR3 sequences, 7.2% occurring once. Trimming took 4 bases from V and 6 from J; bases not matched to a gene: 8. Germline V gene data show CDR1 as SEHNR and CDR2 as FQNEAQ (reference sequence). The CDR3 runs to 17 residues. Study-level findings and limits: TCR transcript changes with activation or differentiation may affect this RNA method.

With respect to this clonotype: What it binds is unknown.

A UMI-containing oligonucleotide was joined by 3' ligation to the TCR cDNA template. RNA was extracted from roughly 2.6 ml of whole blood of healthy adults. Cells were not sorted; total RNA input targeted about 1 to 1000 ng. The rearrangement links TRBV7-9 to TRBJ2-1; TRBD2 agrees at 14 bases. This TCR was recovered from a male donor in good health. CDR3 protein: CASSWASGTSGSNEQFF. In nucleotides, the CDR3 is TGTGCCAGCAGCTGGGCGTCCGGGACTAGCGGGAGCAATGAGCAGTTCTTC.